Listed here are 6 T cell receptor beta chains from one sample, sequenced in a study of prognosis after radiotherapy for stage I lung cancer. With two-round multiplex PCR, TCR beta CDR3 sequences were amplified from genomic DNA. Gene-specific TRBV and TRBJ primers were used in PCR round one. TCRdb ran MiXCR on the multiplex PCR reads and lists one entry per CDR3 protein. The sample includes fewer than 35,000 distinct CDR3 sequences, 40% to 50% of them seen just once. The source material was PBMCs, sampled before or after stereotactic body radiation therapy (not recorded which). The receptors originated from a donor aged 50 or older with non-small cell lung cancer.

This clonotype has at least ten counts. The gene calls are TRBV5-4 and TRBJ2-2; possible D gene TRBD2, 6 bases. Trimming stripped 4 bases from V and 5 bases from J, with 15 bases between. The CDR3 has 15 residues. The V gene's germline CDR1 is SGHNT and CDR2 YYREEE (reference sequence). The CDR3: CASSRGLVITGELFF. CDR3 nucleotides: TGTGCCAGCAGCCGGGGACTCGTGATTACCGGGGAGCTGTTTTTT.

Ten or more counts support this clonotype. This chain joins TRBV19 and TRBJ2-6, with D possibly matching TRBD2 (6 bases). Germline V lookup: CDR1 LNHDA, CDR2 SQIVND (reference sequence). Trimming left V 0 bases short and J 0 bases short, with 18 bases between. The CDR3 length is 20 residues. The CDR3 coding sequence is TGTGCCAGTAGTATAGACCGTTACCGGGGACTTGGCTCTGGGGCCAACGTCCTGACTTTC. Translating gives CASSIDRYRGLGSGANVLTF.

This clonotype was recorded at least ten times. V is TRBV20-1 and J is TRBJ1-1; D is unclear. The germline V and J ends were trimmed by 4 bases and 0 bases, with 9 bases remaining between them. In germline, CDR1 is DFQATT, CDR2 SNEGSKA (reference sequence). The CDR3 has 13 residues. CDR3 sequence: CSAIRHVNTEAFF. DNA of the CDR3: TGCAGTGCTATCCGACACGTGAACACTGAAGCTTTCTTT.

CDR3 DNA sequence: TGTGCCAGCAGAGCAGGGTGGAATGAGCAGTTCTTC. It translates to CASRAGWNEQFF. V is TRBV6-2 or TRBV6-3 and J is TRBJ2-1, with TRBD1 as a possible D gene (5 bases). The V and J ends lost 6 bases and 7 bases respectively, with 10 bases between them. Germline V gene lookup returns CDR1 MNHEY and CDR2 SVGEGT. CDR3 size: 12 residues.

This clonotype was detected many times. The chain is built from TRBV18 and TRBJ1-6; 7 positions match TRBD1. Trimming removed 6 bases from V and 3 bases from J; junction bases left unmatched: 5. Germline V gives CDR1 KGHSH, CDR2 LQKENI. CDR3 size: 15 residues. The DNA of the CDR3 is TGTGCCAGCTCGGAAACAGGGGACTATAATTCACCCCTCCACTTT. Protein product: CASSETGDYNSPLHF.

The rearrangement uses TRBV7-2 and TRBJ2-7, with 8 bases fitting TRBD2. The CDR3 runs to 14 residues. Losses at the gene ends were 6 bases for V and 4 bases for J; bases not matched to a gene: 8. Germline assignment: CDR1 SGHTA and CDR2 FQGNSA. CDR3 nucleotides: TGTGCCAGCAGGTCAACTAGCGGAAATTACGAGCAGTACTTC. This gives the protein CASRSTSGNYEQYF.